The 6 T cell receptor beta chains in this list originate from one sample, sequenced in a study of human T cells and chemical hapten exposure. Time point specified: patch test 1, 2 weeks after DPC sensitization. Specified treatment: therapeutic diphenylcyclopropenone sensitization with weekly scalp DPC. TCRdb reprocessed the RACE reads with MiXCR, giving one entry per CDR3 protein. This sample has some 120,000 distinct CDR3 sequences, with about an eighth found just once. The sequencing used whole blood, collected in connection with sensitization to the hapten diphenylcyclopropenone (DPC). The receptors were sampled from a woman aged 50 to 65 with alopecia areata. Some clones in this sample may be carry-over from other donors' samples.

This clonotype was counted ten times or more. The chain carries TRBV6-6 and TRBJ1-1; D unresolved. V was shortened by 2 bases and J by 1 base, with 14 bases between the two germline ends. CDR1 is MNHNY and CDR2 is SVGAGI in the germline V gene (reference sequence). The CDR3 spans 16 residues. CDR3: CASSYLTLSRNTEAFF. Here the CDR3 DNA reads TGTGCCAGCAGTTACCTCACTTTGTCACGGAACACTGAAGCTTTCTTT.

This chain links TRBV4-1 with TRBJ2-3; 11 positions agree with TRBD2. The CDR3 covers 17 residues. J lost 2 bases, V lost 0 bases, and 4 bases had no gene match. The germline V gene has CDR1 MGHRA and CDR2 YSYEKL. Here the CDR3 reads CASSQESSGGFTDTQYF. Here the CDR3 DNA reads TGCGCCAGCAGCCAAGAGTCTAGCGGGGGGTTCACAGATACGCAGTATTTT.

This clonotype was seen ten or more times. The V call is TRBV27, the J call TRBJ2-3; 13 nucleotides align to TRBD2. CDR3 length equals 20 residues. Germline V gene sequence: CDR1 MNHEY, CDR2 SMNVEV (reference sequence). Losses at the gene ends were 2 bases for V and 3 bases for J; bases not matched to a gene: 14. The CDR3 region has the DNA TGTGCCAGCAGTTTAGGTGGACTAGCGGGAGTTGTCTCGTCGACAGATACGCAGTATTTT. Translation: CASSLGGLAGVVSSTDTQYF.

This clonotype turned up a few times. The chain uses TRBV11-2 and TRBJ2-1; D gene uncertain. Germline CDR1 is SGHAT and CDR2 is FQNNGV. The V end was cut by 1 base, the J end by 2 bases, with 18 bases between. The CDR3 totals 18 residues. The CDR3 DNA follows: TGTGCCAGCAGCTTAGGCCCCCCTAGGATGCTCGCCTACAATGAGCAGTTCTTC. It yields the protein CASSLGPPRMLAYNEQFF. Supplemented by reference TRBV11-2 and TRBJ2-1, the full variable domain reads EAGVAQSPRYKIIEKRQSVAFWCNPISGHATLYWYQQILGQGPKLLIQFQNNGVVDDSQLPKDRFSAERLKGVDSTLKIQPAKLEDSAVYLCASSLGPPRMLAYNEQFFGPGTRLTVL.

This clonotype was seen a handful of times. The chain has TRBV5-5 and TRBJ1-2; D might be TRBD1 (5 bases). The CDR3 runs to 18 residues. Germline V gene sequence: CDR1 SGHKS, CDR2 YYEKEE (reference sequence). Trimming cost V 0 bases and J 6 bases, with 24 bases left between them. The chain's CDR3 is CASSLGGAGTYTQNGYTF. Here the CDR3 DNA reads TGTGCCAGCAGCTTGGGGGGCGCGGGGACGTACACCCAAAATGGCTACACCTTC. The full variable domain, its missing parts supplied by reference TRBV5-5 and TRBJ1-2, is DAGVTQSPTHLIKTRGQQVTLRCSPISGHKSVSWYQQVLGQGPQFIFQYYEKEERGRGNFPDRFSARQFPNYSSELNVNALLLGDSALYLCASSLGGAGTYTQNGYTFGSGTRLTVV.

Comment on this clonotype: A single base separates this from a much larger clone, so it may be a read error. V is TRBV3-1 and J is TRBJ2-5; no clear D gene. Germline lookup yields CDR1 LGHDT and CDR2 YNNKEL (reference sequence). V was trimmed by 1 base and J by 5 bases, leaving 11 bases between them. The CDR3 is 14 amino acids. For the CDR3, the DNA is TGTGCCAGCAGCCAAGGGACCACACAGGAGACCCAGTACTTC. This codes for CASSQGTTQETQYF.